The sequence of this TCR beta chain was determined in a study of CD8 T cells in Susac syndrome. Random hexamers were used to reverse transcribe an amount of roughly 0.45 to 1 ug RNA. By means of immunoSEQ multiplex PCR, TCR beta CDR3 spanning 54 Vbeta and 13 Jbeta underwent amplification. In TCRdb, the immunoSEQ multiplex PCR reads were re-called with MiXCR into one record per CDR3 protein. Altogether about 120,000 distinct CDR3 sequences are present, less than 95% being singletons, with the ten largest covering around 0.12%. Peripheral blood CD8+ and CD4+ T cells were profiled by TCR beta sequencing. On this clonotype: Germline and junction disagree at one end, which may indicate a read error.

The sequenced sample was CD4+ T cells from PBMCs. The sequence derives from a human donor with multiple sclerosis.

For the CDR3, the DNA is TGTGCCAGCAGCTACTGGGATCGCAATGAGCAGTTCTTC. This encodes CASSYWDRNEQFF. V gene TRBV6-2 or TRBV6-3 combines with J gene TRBJ2-1; D is undetermined. Germline V gene data show CDR1 as MNHEY and CDR2 as SVGEGT. This CDR3 has 13 residues.